These T cell receptor beta chains were read from a single sample in a study of radiotherapy plus CTLA-4 blockade in lung cancer. The data were produced by immunoSEQ multiplex PCR, yet TCRdb's version contains in-frame clones alone and is incomplete. The top ten hold 4.5% to 5% of the sample, which has 75,000 to 100,000 clones, approximately 86% seen once. The sequenced sample was peripheral blood, obtained from a patient treated with radiotherapy plus ipilimumab. These receptors came from a human donor with non-small cell lung cancer that progressed on radiotherapy plus ipilimumab. Each CDR3 is given with its conserved first and last residue. D genes are given only for firm matches. Size is stated for part of the rows, as once, few or many counts, or as a class when the clone is expanded.

TRBD1	TRBV18	TRBJ1-2	NA	TGTGCCAGCTCAGAGACAGGGGAGGATGGCTACACCTTC	CASSETGEDGYTF
NA	TRBV6-1	TRBJ1-2	NA	TGTGCCAGCAGTGAATATGAGGGTAATGGATATGGCTACACCTTC	CASSEYEGNGYGYTF
NA	TRBV27	TRBJ2-6	NA	TGTGCCAGCAGGTCCTACTCTGGGGCCAACGTCCTGACTTTC	CASRSYSGANVLTF
NA	TRBV5-1	TRBJ2-2	NA	TGCGCCAGCAGCCCCACAGGGGGGACTACTCCCACCGGGGAGCTGTTTTTT	CASSPTGGTTPTGELFF
TRBD2	TRBV19	TRBJ2-7	NA	TGTGCCAGTAGTATAGGGGAGCGGGACTACTACGAGCAGTACTTC	CASSIGERDYYEQYF
TRBD1	TRBV15	TRBJ1-3	NA	TGTGCCACCAGCAGCCCCACCAGGGGGGTTGGAAACACCATATATTTT	CATSSPTRGVGNTIYF
NA	TRBV6-5	TRBJ2-7	NA	TGTGCCAGCAGGTTCCAGGGGAGCGAGCAGTACTTC	CASRFQGSEQYF
TRBD1	TRBV5-1	TRBJ1-5	NA	TGCGCCAGCAGCAGAACCGGGACAGACAATCAGCCCCAGCATTTT	CASSRTGTDNQPQHF
NA	TRBV7-8	TRBJ2-5	NA	TGTGCCAGCAGCTTTAGGGGCCAAGAGACCCAGTACTTC	CASSFRGQETQYF
TRBD1	TRBV10-1	TRBJ1-4	NA	TGCGCCAGCAGTGGATGGGACAGCGAAAAACTGTTTTTT	CASSGWDSEKLFF
NA	TRBV10-3	TRBJ2-7	NA	TGTGCCATCAGGGCAGGGATAGGTGGCGACGAGCAGTACTTC	CAIRAGIGGDEQYF
TRBD2	TRBV5-1	TRBJ2-7	once	TGCGCCAGCAGCTCCATAGCGGGCCCGCCCCCCTACGAGCAGTACTTC	CASSSIAGPPPYEQYF
NA	TRBV2	TRBJ2-7	NA	TGTGCCAGCAGTATATTGGATTACGAGCAGTACTTC	CASSILDYEQYF
NA	TRBV9	TRBJ2-3	NA	TGTGCCAGCAGCGCGCCGGGCCCCAGGACTGGTACGCAGTATTTT	CASSAPGPRTGTQYF
TRBD1	TRBV10-2	TRBJ2-7	NA	TGCGCCAGCAGGGGACAGGGGCCCCTCGAGCAGTACTTC	CASRGQGPLEQYF
NA	TRBV5-4	TRBJ1-4	NA	TGTGCCAGCAGCTATAGGAGAGAAAAACTGTTTTTT	CASSYRREKLFF
NA	TRBV18	TRBJ2-1	NA	TGTGCCAGCTCACCACAGAGACAGCCCTACAATGAGCAGTTCTTC	CASSPQRQPYNEQFF
TRBD1	TRBV6-6	TRBJ2-5	NA	TGTGCCAGCAGTTACTGGGGACAGGGGGCAGAGACCCAGTACTTC	CASSYWGQGAETQYF
TRBD1	TRBV5-1	TRBJ2-3	NA	TGCGCCAGCAGCCCCCGGACAGGGAGCACAGATACGCAGTATTTT	CASSPRTGSTDTQYF
NA	TRBV6-5	TRBJ2-7	few	TGTGCCAGCAGCCAAACCCACCAGGGGACCTACGAGCAGTACTTC	CASSQTHQGTYEQYF
NA	TRBV29-1	TRBJ2-1	once	TGCAGCGTTGATTTACCAGGGCTACACAATGAGCAGTTCTTC	CSVDLPGLHNEQFF
NA	TRBV5-1	TRBJ1-1	NA	TGCGCCAGCAGCCCCCCAGGGGCCCTATTCATGAACACTGAAGCTTTCTTT	CASSPPGALFMNTEAFF
NA	TRBV6-1	TRBJ2-7	NA	TGTGCCAGCAGTGGGACACTAGGCCCCTACGAGCAGTACTTC	CASSGTLGPYEQYF
TRBD2	TRBV29-1	TRBJ2-5	NA	TGCAGCGCTTGGGGTACTAGCGGGACTGAGACCCAGTACTTC	CSAWGTSGTETQYF
NA	TRBV2	TRBJ2-7	NA	TGTGCCAGCAGGAAGAGAGAAGCCTACGAGCAGTACTTC	CASRKREAYEQYF
NA	TRBV5-4	TRBJ2-6	NA	TGTGCCAGCAGCTCGGCCCGGGCTGGGGCCAACGTCCTGACTTTC	CASSSARAGANVLTF
NA	TRBV5-5	TRBJ2-1	once	TGTGCCAGCAGCTTGAGGATGAAGGCCCCGGGGCCTGAGCAGTTCTTC	CASSLRMKAPGPEQFF
NA	TRBV29-1	TRBJ2-1	once	TGCAGCGTTGCGGGGAATTCTCAGTTCTTC	CSVAGNSQFF
NA	TRBV2	TRBJ2-5	NA	TGTGCCAGCAGTGCGCAGGTGGAGACCCAGTACTTC	CASSAQVETQYF
NA	TRBV10-1	TRBJ2-1	NA	TGCGCCAGCAGTGCGACAGTGATGAGCTCCTACAATGAGCAGTTCTTC	CASSATVMSSYNEQFF
TRBD2	TRBV5-6	TRBJ2-2	once	TGTGCCAGCAGCACGGGACTAGCGGGAGGGCCGGGGACGGGGGAGCCGTTTTTT	CASSTGLAGGPGTGEPFF
TRBD2	TRBV5-1	TRBJ2-2	NA	TGCGCCAGCAGCTTCCTAGCGGGAGCGAACACCGGGGAGCTGTTTTTT	CASSFLAGANTGELFF
NA	TRBV5-6	TRBJ1-2	NA	TGTGCCAGCAGCTGGGGAGAATTCGGCTACACCTTC	CASSWGEFGYTF
TRBD2	TRBV5-1	TRBJ2-7	NA	TGCGCCAGCAGCTTGCCTAGCGGGCCGGGCGAGCAGTACTTC	CASSLPSGPGEQYF
NA	TRBV6-1	TRBJ2-7	NA	TGTGCCAGCAGTCATCCGGGGGATCTTCGCGAGCAGTACTTC	CASSHPGDLREQYF
NA	TRBV10-2	TRBJ2-3	NA	TGCGCCAGCGGTGAAGCGACAGATACGCAGTATTTT	CASGEATDTQYF
TRBD1	TRBV30	TRBJ2-4	NA	TGTGCCTGGAGTAAACAGGGGATTCGAATCCTTCGGAACATTCAGTACTTC	CAWSKQGIRILRNIQYF
TRBD2	TRBV28	TRBJ2-1	NA	TGTGCCAGCAGTCGAGGGACTAGCGGGACCCACAATGAGCAGTTCTTC	CASSRGTSGTHNEQFF
NA	TRBV5-1	TRBJ2-7	NA	TGCGCCAGCAGCCCGGGGACGTCTCGGGCATCCTACGAGCAGTACTTC	CASSPGTSRASYEQYF
TRBD1	TRBV9	TRBJ1-1	few	TGTGCCAGCAGCGTCTCCGGGACAGGGGACACTGAAGCTTTCTTT	CASSVSGTGDTEAFF
NA	TRBV6-1	TRBJ2-1	NA	TGTGCCACCCACCTCGGAGGGAACAATGAGCAGTTCTTC	CATHLGGNNEQFF
NA	TRBV9	TRBJ2-1	NA	TGTGCCAGCAGCGTCGAGTTGGGTGAGCAGTTCTTC	CASSVELGEQFF
TRBD2	TRBV6-5	TRBJ2-1	NA	TGTGCCAGCAGTTTTCAGCGGGAGGGATACAATGAGCAGTTCTTC	CASSFQREGYNEQFF
NA	TRBV6-6	TRBJ1-1	NA	TGTGCCAGCAGTTACAGGGGGATGGGCACTGAAGCTTTCTTT	CASSYRGMGTEAFF
NA	TRBV7-6	TRBJ1-1	NA	TGTGCCAGCAGCTTAGTAGATTCAGCTAACACTGAAGCTTTCTTT	CASSLVDSANTEAFF
NA	TRBV19	TRBJ1-1	NA	TGTGCCAGTAGTCGACCGACAGGTAGCATGAACACTGAAGCTTTCTTT	CASSRPTGSMNTEAFF
NA	TRBV6-5	TRBJ1-1	once	TGTGCCAGCAGTTACTCGGGTTTGAACACTGAAGCTTTCTTT	CASSYSGLNTEAFF
NA	TRBV5-1	TRBJ2-2	NA	TGCGCCAGCAGCTCGGGACCGATGAACACCGGGGAGCTGTTTTTT	CASSSGPMNTGELFF
TRBD1	TRBV10-3	TRBJ1-2	once	TGTGCCACCACAGGACAGGTCGGGACCGTTTATGGCTACACCTTC	CATTGQVGTVYGYTF
TRBD2	TRBV7-9	TRBJ2-1	few	TGTGCCAGCAGCTTAGCGGGAGGGCCGAGCGGCGGTGAGCAGTTCTTC	CASSLAGGPSGGEQFF
NA	TRBV10-3	TRBJ1-1	NA	TGTGCCATCAGTGAGTCGACGGATGAAGCTTTCTTT	CAISESTDEAFF
NA	TRBV25-1	TRBJ2-5	NA	TGTGCCAGCAGTGAATATAAGAGTGGTTCAGAGACCCAGTACTTC	CASSEYKSGSETQYF
NA	TRBV5-1	TRBJ1-4	NA	TGCGCCAGCAGCGTGGGCTCAACTAATGAAAAACTGTTTTTT	CASSVGSTNEKLFF
NA	TRBV12-5	TRBJ1-2	NA	TGTGCTAGTGGTTTGGCGGGCTATGGCTACACCTTC	CASGLAGYGYTF